This T cell receptor beta chain originates from a study of blood T cell repertoires in COVID-19. Overall study context: PBMCs, B-cell-depleted T cells, or T cells were the source of the cDNA or gDNA that made up the material.

The age range of participants was about 18 to 100 years, with residence in about 25 US areas. Clinical history reported by participants formed the basis on which cohorts were assigned. Each recovered donor of Cohort 3 presented with two negative PCRs, clearance, or symptom resolution. This CDR3 is 15 amino acids long. Trimming removed 5 bases from V and 2 bases from J; junction bases left unmatched: 9. The germline V gene has CDR1 MDHEN and CDR2 SYDVKM. TCRdb keeps only in-frame clones here, not all; method: immunoSEQ multiplex PCR. The table records more than 110,000 clones, roughly 78% of them present only once.

Sequenced: PBMCs or T cells enriched from blood (not recorded which). The source of this sequence is a woman in her 50s who had recovered from COVID-19. This chain connects TRBV28 to TRBJ2-7; 7 bases are shared with TRBD1. For the CDR3, the DNA is TGTGCCAGCAGTAATACCGGGACAGAAGCCTACGAGCAGTACTTC. Its translation is CASSNTGTEAYEQYF.